A selection of T cell receptor beta chains follows, all from one sample in a study of T cells in Graves' hyperthyroidism and ophthalmopathy. MiXCR, applied by TCRdb to the multiplex PCR reads, yields one record per CDR3 protein. The sample has a few hundred thousand distinct CDR3 sequences; approximately 17% are singletons. The sample comprised blood. These receptors were collected from a man younger than 35 with Graves' ophthalmopathy. Each CDR3 is given with its conserved first and last residue. The D gene is left open where the match is weak. Only part of the rows carry a size: once, few, many, or a class if the clone is expanded.

TRBJ1-6,TRBV13,once,-,TGTGCCAGCAGCTTAGGCGAGGCTGAGTCCTATAATTCACCCCTCCACTTT,CASSLGEAESYNSPLHF
TRBJ2-7,TRBV20-1,many,-,TGCAGTGCTATCCGGGACGGCTCCTACGAGCAGTACTTC,CSAIRDGSYEQYF
TRBJ1-1,TRBV6-1,-,TRBD1,TGTGCCAGCAGTGTGGGACAGCTTGAAGCTTTCTTT,CASSVGQLEAFF
TRBJ2-3,TRBV3-1,many,TRBD2,TGTGCCAGCAGCCAAGGAGGGAGCGGGGGGGCCGCAGATACGCAGTATTTT,CASSQGGSGGAADTQYF
TRBJ1-2,TRBV12-3/TRBV12-4,-,-,TGTGCCAGCAGTTACCCAGGGGTTAATGGCTACACCTTC,CASSYPGVNGYTF
TRBJ1-6,TRBV6-5,few,-,TGTGCCAGCAGTTTTGGGGGTCTCAATTCACCCCTCCACTTT,CASSFGGLNSPLHF
TRBJ1-1,TRBV18,many,-,TGTGCCAGCTCACCGTCCGGACAGGAAGCTTTCTTT,CASSPSGQEAFF
TRBJ1-1,TRBV6-1,-,-,TGTGCCAGCAGGCGGGGCCCGGGGACTGAAGCTTTCTTT,CASRRGPGTEAFF
TRBJ2-2,TRBV7-6,-,TRBD2,TGTGCCAGCAGCTTTCCGGGGGGGGTCCCCGGGGAGCTGTTTTTT,CASSFPGGVPGELFF
TRBJ1-6,TRBV20-1,many,-,TGCAGTGCTAGAGATGGTGGAGGCCAGAGCTCCTATAATTCACCCCTCCACTTT,CSARDGGGQSSYNSPLHF
TRBJ1-5,TRBV10-3,many,TRBD1,TGTGCCATCAGGAAGGACAGGGAGGGTCAGCCCCAGCATTTT,CAIRKDREGQPQHF
TRBJ2-7,TRBV5-1,-,-,TGCGCCAGCAGAATTGACGCCTACGAGCAGTACTTC,CASRIDAYEQYF
TRBJ1-1,TRBV6-1,many,TRBD1,TGTGCCGCCAAAGGGGGCGCGAGAACTGAAGCTTTCTTT,CAAKGGARTEAFF